Listed here are 4 T cell receptor beta chains from one sample, sequenced in a study of Graves' ophthalmopathy and Graves' hyperthyroidism. Amplification of the TCR beta CDR3 regions used RNA transcripts (as template). In the first round, RT-PCR was carried out with HTBI primers, and a multiplex PCR formed the second round. MiXCR was run by TCRdb on the multiplex PCR reads, yielding one entry per CDR3 protein. The data show roughly 1.1 million distinct CDR3 sequences, with about two fifths seen just once and around 10% held by the top ten. Sequencing input: peripheral blood or thyroid tissue (not recorded which). Receptor source: an adult man with Graves' hyperthyroidism.

Concerning this clonotype itself: It may be a read error: a sequence one base away is much more abundant. This chain connects TRBV5-1 to TRBJ2-7; TRBD2 might be the D (6 bases). The CDR3 is 14 amino acids. Germline assignment: CDR1 SGHRS and CDR2 YFSETQ. Written as DNA, the CDR3 is TGCGCCAGCAGCTTGGAGGTTGAGGACTACGATCAGTACTTC. Translation gives CASSLEVEDYDQYF.

The rearrangement uses TRBV7-9 and TRBJ2-5; 12 nucleotides agree with TRBD2. Germline V gene lookup returns CDR1 SEHNR and CDR2 FQNEAQ (reference sequence). After removal of 5 bases from V and 1 base from J, the junction contained 8 bases not matched to a gene. The CDR3 extends over 17 amino acids. The CDR3 reads CASSHPGTSGRQETQYF. The DNA for the CDR3 is TGTGCCAGCAGCCACCCCGGGACTAGCGGGCGCCAAGAGACCCAGTACTTC.

This clonotype was counted many times. The chain employs TRBV7-2 and TRBJ1-1; 7 nucleotides match TRBD1. V dropped 5 bases and J dropped 0; count of bases not matched to a gene: 6. Germline assignment: CDR1 SGHTA and CDR2 FQGNSA. This CDR3 region has 15 residues. CDR3 DNA: TGTGCCAGCAGCCAACTAGACAGGGTGAACACTGAAGCTTTCTTT. Amino acid sequence: CASSQLDRVNTEAFF.

In regard to this clonotype: This may be a read error: a much more frequent sequence differs by one nucleotide. The chain employs TRBV20-1 and TRBJ1-2, with TRBD1 as a possible D gene (6 bases). Between the trimmed V and J ends, which lost 3 bases and 5 bases, there was a span of 13 bases. Per germline, CDR1 DFQATT and CDR2 SNEGSKA (reference sequence). CDR3 size: 13 residues. The DNA for the CDR3 is TGCAGTGCTAGCCACCGGGGGGCGTATGGCTACACCTTC. Its protein is CSASHRGAYGYTF.